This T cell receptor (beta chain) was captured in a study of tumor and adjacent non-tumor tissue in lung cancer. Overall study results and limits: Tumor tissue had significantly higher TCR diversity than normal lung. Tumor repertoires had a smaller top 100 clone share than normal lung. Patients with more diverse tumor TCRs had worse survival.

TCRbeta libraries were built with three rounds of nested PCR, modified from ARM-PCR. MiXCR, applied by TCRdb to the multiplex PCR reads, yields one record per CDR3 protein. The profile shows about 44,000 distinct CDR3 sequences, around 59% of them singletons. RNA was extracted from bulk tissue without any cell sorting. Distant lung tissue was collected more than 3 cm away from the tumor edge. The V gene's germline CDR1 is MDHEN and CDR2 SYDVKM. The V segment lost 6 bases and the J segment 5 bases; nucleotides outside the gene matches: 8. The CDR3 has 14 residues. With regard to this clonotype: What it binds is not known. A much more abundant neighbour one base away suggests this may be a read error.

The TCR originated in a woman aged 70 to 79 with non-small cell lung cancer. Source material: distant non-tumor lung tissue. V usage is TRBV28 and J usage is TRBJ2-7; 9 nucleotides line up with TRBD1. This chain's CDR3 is CASRRWDRVDEQYF. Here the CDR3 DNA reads TGTGCCAGCAGACGCTGGGACAGGGTTGACGAGCAGTACTTC.